The 20 T cell receptor beta chains listed next were all sequenced from one sample in a study of response to subunit inactivated influenza vaccine. Each CDR3 protein gets one entry after TCRdb re-called the RT-PCR reads with MiXCR. Among about 520,000 distinct CDR3 sequences listed, about 25% were seen once. This sample comprised CD4+ T cells sorted from PBMCs, obtained 4 to 6 days after vaccination. The receptors derive from a man aged 45 to 65 who received an inactivated influenza vaccine.

This clonotype was picked up many times. The gene calls are TRBV5-1 and TRBJ1-5; D perhaps matches TRBD1 (6 bases). Trimming removed 2 bases at V and 0 bases at J, with 9 bases between. The CDR3 is 15 residues long. Germline V gene lookup returns CDR1 SGHRS and CDR2 YFSETQ. The CDR3 sequence: CASSLTGNSNQPQHF. The DNA of the CDR3 is TGCGCCAGCAGCTTAACAGGGAATAGCAATCAGCCCCAGCATTTT.

This clonotype was observed a handful of times. The chain carries TRBV6-5 and TRBJ2-3, with 9 positions matching TRBD1. The germline V gene has CDR1 MNHEY and CDR2 SVGAGI. The J segment lost 5 bases and the V segment lost 0 bases, leaving 12 bases of the junction unmatched. The CDR3 consists of 18 residues. For the CDR3, the DNA is TGTGCCAGCAGTTACTCGACTGCCTGGGGGACAGGGAAAGATACGCAGTATTTT. The encoded protein is CASSYSTAWGTGKDTQYF.

Many counts were recorded for this clonotype. The gene calls are TRBV7-3 and TRBJ2-1, with TRBD2 matching 10 bases. With V trimmed by 5 bases and J by 2 bases, 3 bases remained unmatched. The CDR3 contains 15 residues. CDR1 is SGHTA and CDR2 is FQGTGA in the germline V gene. CDR3 in amino acids: CASSQGLAAYNEQFF. The CDR3 DNA follows: TGTGCCAGCAGCCAAGGACTAGCGGCCTACAATGAGCAGTTCTTC. Filled out from reference TRBV7-3 and TRBJ2-1, the complete variable domain reads GAGVSQTPSNKVTEKGKYVELRCDPISGHTALYWYRQSLGQGPEFLIYFQGTGAADDSGLPNDRFFAVRPEGSVSTLKIQRTERGDSAVYLCASSQGLAAYNEQFFGPGTRLTVL.

This chain links TRBV5-1 with TRBJ2-5; D is uncertain. There are 16 residues in the CDR3. Per germline, CDR1 SGHRS and CDR2 YFSETQ. Trimming took 2 bases from V and 2 from J, leaving 16 bases between them. CDR3 bases: TGCGCCAGCAGCTTTGGATGGGGTAGTCTTCAAGAGACCCAGTACTTC. Its protein is CASSFGWGSLQETQYF.

Remarks on this clonotype: Possible read error: a much larger clone is one base away. V is TRBV29-1 and J is TRBJ2-5, with 8 bases that match TRBD1. Germline V lookup: CDR1 SQVTM, CDR2 ANQGSEA. The CDR3 has 18 residues. DNA for the CDR3: TGCAGCGCCCACCCCAGGGGGCGTGCGGAGTCGGAAACAGAGACCCAGAACTTC. As protein: CSAHPRGRAESETETQNF.

The rearrangement links TRBV20-1 to TRBJ2-3; TRBD2 matches at 8 bases. V shed 5 bases and J 1 base; nucleotides not matched to a gene: 5. Germline V lookup: CDR1 DFQATT, CDR2 SNEGSKA (reference sequence). CDR3 size: 14 residues. The CDR3 is CSAYIAGRTDTQYF. DNA for the CDR3: TGCAGTGCTTATATAGCGGGGCGCACAGATACGCAGTATTTT.

The genes are TRBV9 and TRBJ2-7; the D gene is possibly TRBD2 (6 bases). V was clipped by 2 bases and J by 3 bases, with 15 bases between them. In germline, CDR1 is SGDLS, CDR2 YYNGEE. The CDR3 has 15 residues. This CDR3 reads CASSVRDEYFYEQYF. In DNA, the CDR3 is TGTGCCAGCAGCGTGCGGGACGAATACTTCTACGAGCAGTACTTC.

The chain joins TRBV15 to TRBJ2-7, with D uncertain. The V end was cut by 0 bases, the J end by 0 bases, with 6 bases between. Germline CDR1 reads LNHNV; CDR2 reads YYDKDF (reference sequence). This CDR3 contains 14 residues. CDR3 nucleotides: TGTGCCACCAGCAGAGACCCGGGCTCCTACGAGCAGTACTTC. Translation: CATSRDPGSYEQYF.

This clonotype was seen a few times. This chain links TRBV7-2 with TRBJ2-7, with D perhaps TRBD2 (5 bases). The germline V gene encodes CDR1 SGHTA and CDR2 FQGNSA. The CDR3 is made up of 15 amino acids. Trimming shortened V by 2 bases and J by 2 bases, and 13 bases separated the two germline ends. CDR3 in amino acids: CASSLSSVGTYEQYF. CDR3 bases: TGTGCCAGCAGCTTAAGTAGCGTAGGGACCTACGAGCAGTACTTC. Drawing the rest from reference TRBV7-2 and TRBJ2-7, the complete variable domain is GAGVSQSPSNKVTEKGKDVELRCDPISGHTALYWYRQSLGQGLEFLIYFQGNSAPDKSGLPSDRFSAERTGGSVSTLTIQRTQQEDSAVYLCASSLSSVGTYEQYFGPGTRLTVT.

The rearrangement joins TRBV3-1 to TRBJ2-1; D not certain. V was cut by 0 bases and J by 10 bases, with 16 bases left in between. This CDR3 comprises 15 residues. From germline, CDR1 is LGHDT and CDR2 YNNKEL (reference sequence). For the CDR3, the DNA is TGTGCCAGCAGCCAAGATGGTGGCTCCTCCCGAGAGCAGTTCTTC. This encodes CASSQDGGSSREQFF.

The V and J genes are TRBV20-1 and TRBJ2-3; 7 positions match TRBD2. The CDR3 runs 14 residues. Germline CDR1 is DFQATT and CDR2 is SNEGSKA (reference sequence). The CDR3 coding sequence is TGCAGAGTGCACGAAGGCGGGGGACCAGATACGCAGTATTTT. It translates to CRVHEGGGPDTQYF.

This clonotype was counted ten times or more. The rearrangement links TRBV7-6 to TRBJ2-2; the match to TRBD2 covers 10 bases. This CDR3 is 16 amino acids long. CDR1 and CDR2 from the germline V gene are SGHVS and FNYEAQ. V was clipped by 7 bases and J by 7 bases; unmatched bases: 12. CDR3 nucleotides: TGTGCCAGCAAAGACGGCCTAGCGGGAGAAAACGGGGAGCTGTTTTTT. Protein product: CASKDGLAGENGELFF.

By share of the sample, this clonotype is medium-sized. The V gene is TRBV12-3 or TRBV12-4, the J gene TRBJ2-3; D may be TRBD1 or TRBD2 (5 bases each). The CDR3 spans 16 residues. V lost 6 bases and J lost 3, with 19 bases in between. DNA of the CDR3: TGTGCCAGCAGCCCGGGGCTGAGCGTTGTGACAGATACGCAGTATTTT. Protein: CASSPGLSVVTDTQYF.

This chain uses TRBV7-2 with TRBJ1-1, with 7 bases fitting TRBD1. The V segment lost 5 bases and the J segment 0 bases; nucleotides outside the gene matches: 6. Per the germline V gene, CDR1 is SGHTA and CDR2 is FQGNSA. The CDR3 length is 15 residues. CDR3 protein: CASSSDRVLNTEAFF. CDR3 DNA: TGTGCCAGCAGCAGTGACAGGGTTCTGAACACTGAAGCTTTCTTT.

The gene calls are TRBV30 and TRBJ1-6; D is unresolved. The CDR3 is 14 amino acids. The V gene lost 4 bases and the J gene lost 8 bases, with 15 bases spanning the gap. CDR1 GTSNPN and CDR2 SVGIG come from the germline V gene (reference sequence). This CDR3 is CAWTDGVNYSPLHF. In DNA form, the CDR3 reads TGTGCCTGGACCGATGGGGTTAACTATTCACCCCTCCACTTT.

This chain uses TRBV5-1 with TRBJ2-2, with 11 nucleotides matching TRBD2. From germline, CDR1 is SGHRS and CDR2 YFSETQ. The V segment lost 2 bases and the J segment 6 bases; nucleotides outside the gene matches: 6. The CDR3 consists of 16 residues. DNA of the CDR3: TGCGCCAGCAGCTTAACTAGCGGGAGTGGCGCCGGGGAGCTGTTTTTT. This sequence encodes CASSLTSGSGAGELFF. The variable domain in full, completed from reference TRBV5-1 and TRBJ2-2, reads KAGVTQTPRYLIKTRGQQVTLSCSPISGHRSVSWYQQTPGQGLQFLFEYFSETQRNKGNFPGRFSGRQFSNSRSEMNVSTLELGDSALYLCASSLTSGSGAGELFFGEGSRLTVL.

This clonotype was picked up one time. No conserved phenylalanine or tryptophan ends this CDR3, so it is likely a read error. The chain links TRBV12-3 or TRBV12-4 to TRBJ1-1; the D is unclear. This CDR3 comprises 13 residues. The V end lost 7 bases, the J end lost 7 bases, and 16 bases lay between the germline ends. The CDR3 DNA reads as TGTGCCAGCATCCGCGGTCCAGGAAATGAAGCTTTCTAT. Translation: CASIRGPGNEAFY.

This clonotype was counted between two and nine times. V is TRBV4-3 and J is TRBJ2-3, with 13 positions matching TRBD2. The CDR3 runs 16 residues. CDR1 and CDR2 from the germline V gene are LGHNA and YSLEER. Germline trimming cut 5 bases from V and 9 bases from J; bases unmatched to any gene: 11. CDR3 coding DNA: TGCGCCAGCAGCTCCTCACTAGCGGGGGGGTTTAGCACGCAGTATTTT. This gives the protein CASSSSLAGGFSTQYF.

This clonotype was observed a handful of times. The chain joins TRBV28 to TRBJ2-5; D ambiguous. The CDR3 totals 13 residues. Between the trimmed V and J ends, which lost 7 bases and 2 bases, there was a span of 11 bases. CDR1 is MDHEN, CDR2 SYDVKM, per germline. The CDR3 DNA reads as TGTGCCAGCAAATCGTTGGGACAAGAGACCCAGTACTTC. It is translated as CASKSLGQETQYF.

The chain is built from TRBV2 and TRBJ2-7; the match to TRBD2 covers 10 bases. V dropped 9 bases and J dropped 0; count of bases not matched to a gene: 8. This CDR3 has 15 residues. CDR1 and CDR2 (germline): SNHLY, FYNNEI. The CDR3 loop is CASLAGGSNSYEQYF. As DNA, the CDR3 is TGTGCCAGTTTAGCGGGAGGTTCTAACTCCTACGAGCAGTACTTC.